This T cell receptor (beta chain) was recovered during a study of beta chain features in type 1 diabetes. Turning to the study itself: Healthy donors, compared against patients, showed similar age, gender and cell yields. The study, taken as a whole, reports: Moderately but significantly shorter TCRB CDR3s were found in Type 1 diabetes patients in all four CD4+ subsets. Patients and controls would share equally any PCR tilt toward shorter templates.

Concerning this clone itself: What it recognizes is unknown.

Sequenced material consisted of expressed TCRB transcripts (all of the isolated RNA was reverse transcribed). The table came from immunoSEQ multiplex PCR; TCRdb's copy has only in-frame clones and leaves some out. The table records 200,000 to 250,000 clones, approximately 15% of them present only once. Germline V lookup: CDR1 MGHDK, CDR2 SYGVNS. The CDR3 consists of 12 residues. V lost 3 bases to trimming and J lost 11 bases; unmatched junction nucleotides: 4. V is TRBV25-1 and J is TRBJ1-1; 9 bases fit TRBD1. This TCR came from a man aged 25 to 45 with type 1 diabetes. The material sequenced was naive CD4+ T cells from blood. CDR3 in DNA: TGTGCCAGCAGTGAGGACAGGGGAAGGGCTTTCTTT. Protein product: CASSEDRGRAFF.